This is a list of T cell receptor beta chains from one sample in a study of neurological immune-mediated disorders. TCRdb processed the 5' RACE reads anew with MiXCR; each CDR3 protein has one entry. The data hold roughly 80,000 distinct CDR3 sequences, with around 10% observed a single time. The sequenced sample consisted of PBMCs. These receptors all come from a man aged 35 to 55 in good health. Both conserved end residues are part of each CDR3. The D gene is left open where the match is weak. Clone size, where shown, is once, few, many, or a class for clones that have expanded.

cdr3_length d_call clone_size j_call v_call cdr3_nt cdr3_aa
14 . many TRBJ2-7 TRBV28 TGTGCCAGCAGTCACCCGGTAACGGGCTACGAGCAGTACTTC CASSHPVTGYEQYF
14 . many TRBJ1-5 TRBV6-1 TGTGCCAGCAGCTCGAGTTTATCTAATCAGCCCCAGCATTTT CASSSSLSNQPQHF
14 . many TRBJ1-2 TRBV5-6 TGTGCCAGCAGCGGCCCTAGGACGGGCTATGGCTACACCTTC CASSGPRTGYGYTF
15 . many TRBJ2-7 TRBV5-6 TGTGCCAGCAGCGACCGCGGGACAGCCTCCTACGAGCAGTACTTC CASSDRGTASYEQYF
14 TRBD2 many TRBJ2-3 TRBV5-1 TGCGCCAGCCATCACGGCGGGGGGGCAGATACGCAGTATTTT CASHHGGGADTQYF
15 . many TRBJ2-2 TRBV12-3/TRBV12-4 TGTGCCAGCAGCCTGACCGCCTACCGGGCCGGGGAGCTGTTTTTT CASSLTAYRAGELFF
15 . many TRBJ2-7 TRBV10-3 TGTGCCATCAGGGGCAGGGGAGCCCCTCTAGACGAGCAGTACTTC CAIRGRGAPLDEQYF
11 . many TRBJ2-1 TRBV7-2 TGTGCCAGCCAATTGGCGGAGGAGCAGTTCTTC CASQLAEEQFF
13 . many TRBJ2-2 TRBV5-1 TGCGCCAGCAGCTTGCCCGGGACCGGGGAGCTGTTTTTT CASSLPGTGELFF
14 . many TRBJ2-2 TRBV12-3/TRBV12-4 TGTGCCACGAGGGGGGAATCGAACACCGGGGAGCTGTTTTTT CATRGESNTGELFF
13 . many TRBJ2-5 TRBV29-1 TGCAGCGTTGATGCCTATTTGGGAGAGACCCAGTACTTC CSVDAYLGETQYF
19 TRBD2 many TRBJ2-7 TRBV5-1 TGCGCCAGCAGCTTCGGGGCTAGCGGGTCGGCTGGGGGTTTCTACGAGCAGTACTTC CASSFGASGSAGGFYEQYF
14 . many TRBJ2-7 TRBV25-1 TGTGCCAGCAGTGAAGAGGAGGGGAGGTACGAGCAGTACTTC CASSEEEGRYEQYF
11 . . TRBJ2-1 TRBV5-5 TGTGCCAGCAGCACCCGTAATGAGCAGTTCTTC CASSTRNEQFF
14 . many TRBJ2-3 TRBV11-2 TGTGCCAGCAGCCCGCTAAGTTCGGCAGATACGCAGTATTTT CASSPLSSADTQYF
13 . many TRBJ1-4 TRBV6-5 TGTGCCAGCAGACCACCCATGGGCGAAAAACTGTTTTTT CASRPPMGEKLFF
15 . many TRBJ2-5 TRBV6-6 TGTGCCAGCAGTCGGGCGGCAGGCGGACAAGAGACCCAGTACTTC CASSRAAGGQETQYF
13 . many TRBJ2-7 TRBV5-1 TGCGCCAGCAGCTTGGGCCCCCTTTACGAGCAGTACTTC CASSLGPLYEQYF
14 . many TRBJ2-2 TRBV2 TGTGCCAGCAACCCAGGGGGGGGCACCGGGGAGCTGTTTTTT CASNPGGGTGELFF
15 . many TRBJ2-3 TRBV6-4 TGTGCTACCAGAATTAACGGGGCCGTCACAGATACGCAGTATTTT CATRINGAVTDTQYF
15 TRBD1 many TRBJ2-2 TRBV20-1 TGCAGTGCTGGTGGGGACAGGGGCGCCACCGGGGAGCTGTTTTTT CSAGGDRGATGELFF